This T cell receptor (beta chain) came from a study of T cells after yellow fever vaccination. Study-wide context: When fractions had low cell numbers, they were prepared with SMART-Seq v4 Ultra Low Input. Study-wide points: The study noted that FACS-sorted repertoires could contain abundant clonotypes contaminating from the bulk population.

For TCR, cDNA came from 5'RACE template switching, which added a universal primer site and UMIs. One entry per CDR3 protein results from TCRdb running MiXCR on the 5' RACE reads. The table has some 290,000 distinct CDR3 sequences, around 11% seen once. This clonotype came up a few times. Its antigen remains unidentified. The sequence came from a man between 18 and 29 years old who received the YFV17D yellow fever vaccine. The specimen was CD4+ T cells sorted from PBMCs, collected 45 days after the yellow fever booster vaccination.

The CDR3 DNA reads as TGCAGCGTCAGACGGGGGAGTGCAGATACGCAGTATTTT. Amino acid sequence: CSVRRGSADTQYF. The rearrangement joins TRBV29-1 to TRBJ2-3; the D gene is possibly TRBD2 (6 bases). Per germline, CDR1 SQVTM and CDR2 ANQGSEA. The CDR3 is made up of 13 amino acids. Trimming took 6 bases from V and 4 from J, leaving 14 bases between them.